Listed below are T cell receptor beta chains from one sample, sequenced in a study of cytomegalovirus exposure and HLA in healthy donors. Sequencing used immunoSEQ multiplex PCR; TCRdb keeps in-frame clones, though not all of them. This sample has 75,000 to 95,000 clones; around 80% occur once, and the top ten carry around 15%. Sequenced: PBMCs. These receptors all stem from a human donor in good health. CDR3s include the opening cysteine and the closing phenylalanine or tryptophan. D genes are given only for firm matches. Clone size is not always given. Where it is, it says once, few, many or a class for expanded clones.

TRBJ1-1 | - | - | TRBV6-1 | TGTGCCAGCAGTGAAGCGGGAGGTTTTGGCACTGAAGCTTTCTTT | CASSEAGGFGTEAFF
TRBJ2-7 | TRBD1 | - | TRBV2 | TGTGCCAGCAGTGTCTTTGGCAGGGGGCCTTACGAGCAGTACTTC | CASSVFGRGPYEQYF
TRBJ1-2 | - | once | TRBV18 | TGTGCCAGCTCACTTGACAGGACTAACTATGGCTACACCTTC | CASSLDRTNYGYTF
TRBJ1-1 | TRBD1 | - | TRBV7-6 | TGTGCCAGCAGCTCCAGGGGACAGTGGAACACTGAAGCTTTCTTT | CASSSRGQWNTEAFF
TRBJ2-1 | - | - | TRBV14 | TGTGCCAGCAGCCGACTAGGAGGCTCCTACAATGAGCAGTTCTTC | CASSRLGGSYNEQFF
TRBJ1-3 | - | - | TRBV6-5 | TGTGCCAGCAGTTACAGGGGGAGCTCTGGAAACACCATATATTTT | CASSYRGSSGNTIYF
TRBJ2-1 | - | - | TRBV2 | TGTGCCAGCATCCAGTCTAATGAGCAGTTCTTC | CASIQSNEQFF
TRBJ2-7 | TRBD1 | - | TRBV10-1 | TGCGCCAGCAGTGAGTCCGGACAGGGGAAGCCCTCAGACTTC | CASSESGQGKPSDF
TRBJ1-1 | - | - | TRBV6-5 | TGTGCCAGCAGTTACAATCAGGACATGAACACTGAAGCTTTCTTT | CASSYNQDMNTEAFF
TRBJ2-5 | TRBD2 | many | TRBV19 | TGTGCCAGTAGAAAAGGACTAGCGGGGGAAGAGACCCAGTACTTC | CASRKGLAGEETQYF
TRBJ2-7 | TRBD1 | - | TRBV27 | TGTGCCAGCACCCAGACAGGGGCGCATTACGAGCAGTACTTC | CASTQTGAHYEQYF
TRBJ2-1 | - | - | TRBV11-1 | TGTGCCAGCAGCTTAGAGGCAGGGTCGCACAATGAGCAGTTCTTC | CASSLEAGSHNEQFF
TRBJ2-1 | - | - | TRBV6-5 | TGTGCCAGCAGTTACTCCCCACCGGGCTCCTACAATGAGCAGTTCTTC | CASSYSPPGSYNEQFF
TRBJ2-1 | - | once | TRBV5-1 | TGCGCCAGCAGCTGGGGCCTACCTGGGTGGAATGAGCAGTTCTTC | CASSWGLPGWNEQFF
TRBJ1-2 | - | - | TRBV5-5 | TGTGCCAGCAGCATAACAGGGTCGCAAGGCTACACCTTC | CASSITGSQGYTF
TRBJ2-7 | TRBD1 | - | TRBV5-6 | TGTGCCAGCACTAAGGGGGCTACTCGCCGGTACTTC | CASTKGATRRYF
TRBJ1-1 | - | few | TRBV5-1 | TGCGCCAGCAGCTCGGGATCGAACACTGAAGCTTTCTTT | CASSSGSNTEAFF
TRBJ1-2 | - | few | TRBV27 | TGTGCCAGCAGCTTGCAGGGCTCAGGGGGCTACACCTTC | CASSLQGSGGYTF
TRBJ2-3 | TRBD2 | - | TRBV7-6 | TGTGCCAGCAGCTTAGGAACAGCGGGGGGTCCAGATACGCAGTATTTT | CASSLGTAGGPDTQYF
TRBJ2-5 | TRBD2 | - | TRBV7-2 | TGTGCCAGCAGCTGGGAGGTGCGGGGGGGCCAAGAGACCCAGTACTTC | CASSWEVRGGQETQYF
TRBJ1-6 | TRBD1 | - | TRBV5-1 | TGCGCCAGCAGCATAGCCGGGACAGGGCGGGTTGATTCACCCCTCAACTTT | CASSIAGTGRVDSPLNF
TRBJ1-6 | - | - | TRBV5-1 | TGCGCCAGCAGCTTGGAGTCAGTGCTTAACAATTCACCCCTCCACTTT | CASSLESVLNNSPLHF
TRBJ1-5 | - | - | TRBV4-1 | TGCGCCAGCAGCCAAGATCCCGCCGCCGGGGGGGAACAGCCCCAGCATTTT | CASSQDPAAGGEQPQHF
TRBJ2-1 | - | - | TRBV6-4 | TGTGCCAGCAGTGAGACAGGAGATCCCTCCAATGAGCAGTTCTTC | CASSETGDPSNEQFF
TRBJ1-1 | - | - | TRBV19 | TGTGCCAGTAATCAGGGTTTGATGAACACTGAAGCTTTCTTT | CASNQGLMNTEAFF
TRBJ1-2 | TRBD1 | - | TRBV7-9 | TGTGCCACCGCCTGGGGACAGCACTATGGCTACACCTTC | CATAWGQHYGYTF
TRBJ1-5 | - | - | TRBV4-1 | TGCGCCAGCAGCCAAGTGGACAGTAGCAATCAGCCCCAGCATTTT | CASSQVDSSNQPQHF
TRBJ2-5 | - | - | TRBV5-6 | TGTGCCAGCAGCTTCGGTGGGCTAGCGAACGTAGAGACCCAGTACTTC | CASSFGGLANVETQYF
TRBJ2-7 | - | - | TRBV7-8 | TGTGCCAGCAGCTTAGTGTTGTTTGGGACACAGACCGACTACGAGCAGTACTTC | CASSLVLFGTQTDYEQYF
TRBJ1-4 | - | - | TRBV30 | TGTGCCTGGAGTGTAGGCCCGGTCGGGACTAATGAAAAACTGTTTTTT | CAWSVGPVGTNEKLFF
TRBJ2-5 | TRBD2 | - | TRBV5-1 | TGCGCCAGCAGCTTGAGGAGCGGGGTGACCCAAGAGACCCAGTACTTC | CASSLRSGVTQETQYF
TRBJ2-5 | TRBD1 | - | TRBV6-5 | TGTGCCAGCAGTGTTGGGACAGCCCAGCAGTACTTC | CASSVGTAQQYF
TRBJ2-7 | - | - | TRBV4-1 | TGCGCCAGCAGCCAAGACAGGGGGGTCTACGAGCAGTACTTC | CASSQDRGVYEQYF